Shown below are 28 T cell receptor beta chains from a single sample sequenced in a study of blood T cell repertoires in COVID-19. TCRdb's copy holds only in-frame clones and misses some; the assay was immunoSEQ multiplex PCR. The table lists about 200,000 clones, 80% to 90% of them singletons, with 2.2% in the top ten. Sequenced material: peripheral blood. All receptors derive from a woman aged 50 to 60 with acute or convalescent COVID-19.

The chain uses TRBV6-5 and TRBJ1-1; possibly TRBD1 for D (5 bases). The CDR3 is 13 residues long. V was pared by 6 bases and J by 1 base, with 9 bases between. The germline V gene has CDR1 MNHEY and CDR2 SVGAGI. CDR3 bases: TGTGCCAGCAGCGGGCAGGGGAACACTGAAGCTTTCTTT. Translated: CASSGQGNTEAFF.

CDR3 sequence reads: CASTATGFPDSTEAFF. The CDR3 coding sequence is TGCGCCAGCACAGCTACAGGGTTCCCTGATAGCACTGAAGCTTTCTTT. The rearrangement joins TRBV4-1 to TRBJ1-1; tentatively, D is TRBD1 (6 bases). The CDR3 loop spans 16 amino acids. CDR1 and CDR2 from the germline V gene are MGHRA and YSYEKL. V lost 7 bases and J lost 4, with 22 bases in between.

A single count supports this clone. The rearrangement links TRBV6-5 to TRBJ2-7; 8 nucleotides agree with TRBD2. The CDR3 sequence is 14 residues long. The germline V gene has CDR1 MNHEY and CDR2 SVGAGI. Trimming took 6 bases from V and 0 from J; bases not matched to a gene: 4. The CDR3 loop is CASRIAGSSYEQYF. The CDR3 DNA sequence: TGTGCCAGCAGAATAGCGGGGAGCTCCTACGAGCAGTACTTC.

The chain recombines TRBV7-2 with TRBJ2-2; possible D gene TRBD1, 5 bases. Trimming removed 2 bases at V and 2 bases at J, with 12 bases between. This CDR3 spans 16 amino acids. Germline CDR1 is SGHTA and CDR2 is FQGNSA. The CDR3 nucleotides read TGTGCCAGCAGCTTAAAACAGGTCCTTAACACCGGGGAGCTGTTTTTT. It translates to CASSLKQVLNTGELFF.

The genes are TRBV25-1 and TRBJ2-1, with unresolved D. CDR1 is MGHDK and CDR2 is SYGVNS in the germline V gene. The length of the CDR3 is 12 residues. V was clipped by 2 bases and J by 6 bases, with 5 bases between them. The CDR3 is CASSERLNEQFF. Here the CDR3 DNA reads TGTGCCAGCAGTGAACGTCTCAATGAGCAGTTCTTC.

The chain recombines TRBV7-2 with TRBJ2-3, with 11 bases aligning to TRBD2. CDR3 length: 15 amino acids. The germline CDR1 and CDR2 sequences are SGHTA and FQGNSA. The V gene end was trimmed by 7 bases and the J gene end by 2 bases; junction bases not matched to a gene: 5. Here the CDR3 DNA reads TGTGCCAGCACCCTAGCGGGGGGAAACACAGATACGCAGTATTTT. Translated: CASTLAGGNTDTQYF.

The chain has TRBV6-5 and TRBJ2-1; D unresolved. The CDR3 spans 14 residues. In germline, CDR1 is MNHEY, CDR2 SVGAGI. V was shortened by 6 bases and J by 3 bases, with 12 bases between the two germline ends. This chain's CDR3 is CASRTDWNYNEQFF. The CDR3 DNA follows: TGTGCCAGCAGAACCGACTGGAACTACAATGAGCAGTTCTTC.

The chain has TRBV21-1 and TRBJ2-6; the DNA was not compared with TRBD1, the D call given in the table. TRBV21-1 is shown as a pseudogene. The CDR3 totals 16 residues. The CDR3 spells CASTADRLSGANVLTF. The DNA of the CDR3 is TGTGCCAGCACCGCAGACAGGCTATCTGGGGCCAACGTCCTGACTTTC.

The rearrangement uses TRBV11-2 and TRBJ2-3, with 9 bases lining up with TRBD1. The CDR3 contains 15 residues. Trimming removed 3 bases from V and 1 base from J; junction bases left unmatched: 2. In germline, CDR1 is SGHAT, CDR2 FQNNGV. The CDR3 nucleotides read TGTGCCAGCAGCTTGGGACAGGGTGGCACAGATACGCAGTATTTT. It yields the protein CASSLGQGGTDTQYF.

The chain links TRBV7-2 to TRBJ1-2, with a possible D match to TRBD1 (6 bases). Trimming removed 4 bases from V and 5 bases from J, with 11 bases in between. The CDR3 is made up of 13 amino acids. Per the germline V gene, CDR1 is SGHTA and CDR2 is FQGNSA. CDR3 DNA sequence: TGTGCCAGCAGCTCACCCACAGGGTATGGCTACACCTTC. The encoded protein is CASSSPTGYGYTF. Full variable domain (rest looked up from reference TRBV7-2 and TRBJ1-2): GAGVSQSPSNKVTEKGKDVELRCDPISGHTALYWYRQSLGQGLEFLIYFQGNSAPDKSGLPSDRFSAERTGGSVSTLTIQRTQQEDSAVYLCASSSPTGYGYTFGSGTRLTVV.

This clone was seen only once. The chain recombines TRBV7-9 with TRBJ2-1; TRBD2 matches 11 bases. V lost 4 bases and J lost 5; bases outside the gene matches: 7. Germline V gives CDR1 SEHNR, CDR2 FQNEAQ (reference sequence). The CDR3 runs 16 residues. CDR3 in amino acids: CASSSLAGDRDNEQFF. The CDR3 bases are TGTGCCAGCAGCTCACTAGCGGGAGATCGGGACAATGAGCAGTTCTTC.

This chain uses TRBV7-9 with TRBJ1-4; weak D call: TRBD1 (6 bases). Deletions cut 5 bases from V and 12 bases from J, with 16 bases between. Per germline, CDR1 SEHNR and CDR2 FQNEAQ (reference sequence). The CDR3 is made up of 13 amino acids. The CDR3 DNA sequence: TGTGCCAGCAGCGAGGGACGGGGGGCGGAACTGTTTTTT. Protein sequence: CASSEGRGAELFF. The whole variable domain, filled in from reference TRBV7-9 and TRBJ1-4, reads DTGVSQNPRHKITKRGQNVTFRCDPISEHNRLYWYRQTLGQGPEFLTYFQNEAQLEKSRLLSDRFSAERPKGSFSTLEIQRTEQGDSAMYLCASSEGRGAELFFGSGTQLSVL.

A note on this clone: This CDR3 is also generated by other DNA sequences in the sample. The chain links TRBV5-1 to TRBJ1-2; D is unresolved. The V end lost 4 bases, the J end lost 2 bases, and 9 bases lay between the germline ends. The CDR3 length is 13 residues. The germline V gene encodes CDR1 SGHRS and CDR2 YFSETQ. The CDR3 is CASSGTANYGYTF. The CDR3 DNA sequence: TGCGCCAGCAGCGGTACAGCAAACTATGGCTACACCTTC.

The chain is built from TRBV27 and TRBJ1-2; 9 bases agree with TRBD1. The CDR3 is 17 residues long. After removal of 5 bases from V and 4 bases from J, the junction contained 14 bases not matched to a gene. From germline, CDR1 is MNHEY and CDR2 SMNVEV (reference sequence). CDR3 protein: CASSPGQGSGGGYGYTF. The CDR3 DNA follows: TGTGCCAGCAGTCCGGGACAGGGATCAGGGGGGGGCTATGGCTACACCTTC.

This clone was seen only a few times. The chain uses TRBV10-3 and TRBJ1-1, with D perhaps matching TRBD1 (6 bases). V was cut by 5 bases and J by 4 bases, with 14 bases left in between. Germline-derived CDR1 and CDR2 are ENHRY and SYGVKD. The CDR3 totals 14 residues. The CDR3 loop reads CAISMRGAGTEAFF. CDR3 bases: TGTGCCATCAGTATGCGGGGGGCGGGCACTGAAGCTTTCTTT.

The chain couples TRBV19 to TRBJ1-5; the match to TRBD1 covers 9 bases. The CDR3 totals 16 residues. CDR1 and CDR2 (germline): LNHDA, SQIVND (reference sequence). J was trimmed by 3 bases and V by 10 bases; bases with no gene match: 13. CDR3 amino acids: CATKYRDREPNQPQHF. The CDR3 DNA sequence: TGTGCCACCAAATACCGGGACAGGGAGCCCAATCAGCCCCAGCATTTT. Using reference TRBV19 and TRBJ1-5 for the parts outside the CDR3, the full variable domain is DGGITQSPKYLFRKEGQNVTLSCEQNLNHDAMYWYRQDPGQGLRLIYYSQIVNDFQKGDIAEGYSVSREKKESFPLTVTSAQKNPTAFYLCATKYRDREPNQPQHFGDGTRLSIL.

This clone was seen a single time. The V and J genes are TRBV5-1 and TRBJ1-1; D ambiguous. This CDR3 has 12 amino acids. Trimming removed 0 bases from V and 7 bases from J, with 7 bases in between. The germline gives CDR1 SGHRS, CDR2 YFSETQ. The CDR3 loop reads CASSLAGGEAFF. As DNA, the CDR3 is TGCGCCAGCAGCTTGGCGGGAGGTGAAGCTTTCTTT.

The chain couples TRBV30 to TRBJ2-1; 8 positions agree with TRBD1. Germline V lookup: CDR1 GTSNPN, CDR2 SVGIG (reference sequence). V lost 5 bases, J lost 6 bases, and 6 bases stayed unmatched. The CDR3 is 13 residues long. The CDR3, as DNA: TGTGCCTGGGAAAGGGACAGGCGCAATGAGCAGTTCTTC. Residues: CAWERDRRNEQFF.

The chain employs TRBV5-1 and TRBJ1-4; 12 bases are a match to TRBD1. The CDR3 loop spans 15 amino acids. The V gene's germline CDR1 is SGHRS and CDR2 YFSETQ. Trimming removed 0 bases from V and 9 bases from J; junction bases left unmatched: 3. Here the CDR3 reads CASSLAGTGGQKLFF. As DNA, the CDR3 is TGCGCCAGCAGCTTGGCGGGGACAGGGGGCCAAAAACTGTTTTTT.

V and J are TRBV19 and TRBJ2-1; D may be TRBD2 (6 bases). The CDR3 covers 13 residues. Germline-derived CDR1 and CDR2 are LNHDA and SQIVND (reference sequence). V lost 5 bases, J lost 4 bases, and 9 bases lay in between. CDR3 sequence reads: CASSGGFYNEQFF. CDR3 sequence (DNA): TGTGCCAGTAGTGGGGGGTTTTACAATGAGCAGTTCTTC.

The rearrangement uses TRBV29-1 and TRBJ2-5; 9 positions match TRBD1. Trimming took 8 bases from V and 2 from J; bases not matched to a gene: 18. CDR1 is SQVTM, CDR2 ANQGSEA, per germline. This CDR3 has 17 amino acids. The CDR3 DNA sequence: TGCAGCCACGTGCCGTGGGTGGGCGGACAGGGGCAAGAGACCCAGTACTTC. Its protein is CSHVPWVGGQGQETQYF.

This clone was recorded once. The chain couples TRBV19 to TRBJ2-7, with 10 positions matching TRBD1. Germline loops: CDR1 LNHDA, CDR2 SQIVND (reference sequence). The CDR3 spans 14 residues. After removal of 3 bases from V and 2 bases from J, the junction contained 1 base not matched to a gene. The CDR3 spells CASSMGTGAYEQYF. DNA of the CDR3: TGTGCCAGTAGTATGGGGACAGGGGCCTACGAGCAGTACTTC.

The chain has TRBV27 and TRBJ1-1, with 12 bases identical to TRBD1. Trimming took 3 bases from V and 6 from J; bases not matched to a gene: 2. Germline values: CDR1 MNHEY, CDR2 SMNVEV (reference sequence). The CDR3 runs to 14 residues. CDR3 bases: TGTGCCAGCAGTTTGGGACAGGGGGCATCTGAAGCTTTCTTT. Translating it yields CASSLGQGASEAFF.

This clone was seen a few times. This chain uses TRBV2 with TRBJ2-7, with D perhaps matching TRBD1 (6 bases). Germline V gene data show CDR1 as SNHLY and CDR2 as FYNNEI. CDR3 length equals 13 residues. V was clipped by 7 bases and J by 3 bases, with 13 bases between them. The CDR3 bases are TGTGCCAGCACCGAGCCGGACAGCTACGAGCAGTACTTC. It is translated as CASTEPDSYEQYF.

The V and J genes are TRBV7-7 and TRBJ2-1; perhaps TRBD2 as D (6 bases). V was pared by 3 bases and J by 0 bases, with 9 bases between. CDR3 size: 15 residues. Germline V gene lookup returns CDR1 SSHAT and CDR2 FNYEAQ (reference sequence). The CDR3 loop reads CASSFYGSSYNEQFF. The CDR3 nucleotides are TGTGCCAGCAGCTTCTACGGGAGCTCCTACAATGAGCAGTTCTTC.

The chain combines TRBV6-4 with TRBJ1-2, with 9 bases identical to TRBD1. The germline gives CDR1 MRHNA, CDR2 SNTAGT. This CDR3 region has 13 residues. V trimming: 6 bases; J trimming: 8 bases; junction bases outside the gene matches: 7. The CDR3 DNA sequence: TGTGCCAGCAGAGACAGGGGGACCGGCGGCTACACCTTC. It encodes CASRDRGTGGYTF.

This sequence joins TRBV4-1 and TRBJ1-2; D is undetermined. The germline CDR1 and CDR2 sequences are MGHRA and YSYEKL. The CDR3 covers 16 residues. V was clipped by 5 bases and J by 8 bases, with 24 bases between them. CDR3 residues: CASSTRSGSTFDGYTF. The CDR3 bases are TGCGCCAGCAGCACCCGGTCGGGGTCTACTTTCGACGGCTACACCTTC.

The chain employs TRBV5-6 and TRBJ2-3; 7 nucleotides line up with TRBD2. The CDR3 runs 15 residues. Germline CDR1 reads SGHDT; CDR2 reads YYEEEE. V was pared by 3 bases and J by 2 bases, with 6 bases of the junction left unmatched. Here the CDR3 DNA reads TGTGCCAGCAGCTCCCGGGGGGATTACACAGATACGCAGTATTTT. Residues: CASSSRGDYTDTQYF.